This TCR beta chain came from a study of T cells in Graves' hyperthyroidism and ophthalmopathy. Study-wide results and limits: In the analysis, a 13 V-J model separated ophthalmopathy from stable hyperthyroidism. The model foresaw ophthalmopathy a median roughly 6 months prior to onset.

These patients, aged 18 to 65, had recently diagnosed hyperthyroidism lasting under 2 months. Criteria for exclusion of patients were uncontrolled infection, other autoimmune disease, pregnancy or lactation. CDR3 size: 14 residues. Trimming took 2 bases from V and 3 from J, leaving 11 bases between them. Germline CDR1 reads KGHSH; CDR2 reads LQKENI. RNA transcripts served as the template for amplifying TCR beta CDR3 regions. TCR CDR3 regions were first amplified by RT-PCR with HTBI primers. TCRdb processed the multiplex PCR reads anew with MiXCR; each CDR3 protein has one entry. The sample consists of fewer than 900,000 distinct CDR3 sequences, less than 20% of them appearing once. Regarding this clonotype: Its antigen is as yet unknown.

Input material: blood. The V gene is TRBV18, the J gene TRBJ2-7; D is tentatively TRBD1 or TRBD2 (5 bases each). This clonotype was sampled from a man in his late teens or twenties with Graves' hyperthyroidism. In nucleotides, the CDR3 is TGTGCCAGCTCACCATCGGGACCGGACTACGAGCAGTACTTC. Amino acids: CASSPSGPDYEQYF.